Sequencing of this T cell receptor (beta chain) was carried out in a study of blood T cells in healthy people across ages. Every participating donor contributed around 9.5 milliliters of peripheral blood through a draw. Each sample gave at least 6 million isolated PBMCs. Germline assignment: CDR1 SGHAT and CDR2 FQNNGV. This CDR3 has 13 amino acids. V was cut by 5 bases and J by 3 bases, with 10 bases left in between. Then a second PCR, running about 7 to 11 cycles, was carried out with a sample-barcoded 5' primer and a J-beta primer mix. MiXCR was run by TCRdb on the 5' RACE reads, yielding one entry per CDR3 protein. The sample has 1.5 million to 2 million distinct CDR3 sequences, around 36% seen once.

This rearrangement joins TRBV11-2 to TRBJ1-1; a possible D gene is TRBD1 (6 bases). The receptor's source is a woman aged 25 to 39 in good health. The sequenced sample consisted of blood. The CDR3 DNA is TGTGCCAGCAGCGGGGGGGCATACACTGAAGCTTTCTTT. Encoded protein: CASSGGAYTEAFF.